This record concerns one TCR beta chain sequence. The antigen remains undetermined. The V gene lost 5 bases and the J gene lost 0 bases, with 11 bases spanning the gap. This CDR3 has 16 residues. The sample belongs to a study of CD8 T cells in ankylosing spondylitis. Whole-study findings and limits: Made up of about eight highly homologous variants, a TCR beta motif appeared characteristic of ankylosing spondylitis blood.

TCRdb re-called the 5' RACE reads with MiXCR, one entry per CDR3 protein. Here the sample spans about 450,000 distinct CDR3 sequences, 25% to 30% being singletons. What was sequenced was blood, either unsorted or a sorted T cell fraction (not recorded which). This receptor was obtained from a male donor with ankylosing spondylitis. This chain links TRBV12-3 or TRBV12-4 with TRBJ2-6; possible D gene TRBD1, 6 bases. The CDR3 region is CASSQGHYSGANVLTF. The CDR3, as DNA: TGTGCCAGCAGTCAGGGACATTACTCTGGGGCCAACGTCCTGACTTTC.